Listed below are T cell receptor beta chains from one sample, sequenced in a study of cytomegalovirus exposure and HLA in healthy donors. Generated by immunoSEQ multiplex PCR, the TCRdb table keeps only in-frame clones and is missing some. The table records over 90,000 clones, around 64% of them present only once. What was sequenced was PBMCs. Receptor source: a man between 60 and 70 years old in good health and CMV-seronegative. Each CDR3 is given with its conserved first and last residue. Each record gives: J gene, V gene, clone size, D gene, CDR3 protein, CDR3 DNA. D genes are given only for firm matches. Not all rows give a size; the values are once, few, many and, for expanded clones, a class.

j_call: TRBJ2-2
v_call: TRBV2
clone_size: .
d_call: .
cdr3_aa: CASGLPRTGELFF
cdr3_nt: TGTGCCAGCGGACTGCCACGGACCGGGGAGCTGTTTTTT

j_call: TRBJ1-1
v_call: TRBV18
clone_size: .
d_call: .
cdr3_aa: CASSPPGTTLNTEAFF
cdr3_nt: TGTGCCAGCTCACCACCCGGGACAACCCTGAACACTGAAGCTTTCTTT

j_call: TRBJ1-5
v_call: TRBV6-5
clone_size: .
d_call: .
cdr3_aa: CASSERGRQPQHF
cdr3_nt: TGTGCCAGCAGTGAAAGGGGCCGGCAGCCCCAGCATTTT

j_call: TRBJ1-6
v_call: TRBV5-1
clone_size: once
d_call: .
cdr3_aa: CASSLRRGGSDDSPLHF
cdr3_nt: TGCGCCAGCAGCTTGCGAAGGGGAGGATCGGACGATTCACCCCTCCACTTT

j_call: TRBJ2-2
v_call: TRBV6-4
clone_size: .
d_call: .
cdr3_aa: CASSTEDSPGELFF
cdr3_nt: TGTGCCAGCTCGACCGAGGACTCTCCCGGGGAGCTGTTTTTT

j_call: TRBJ1-3
v_call: TRBV6-6
clone_size: .
d_call: .
cdr3_aa: CASRRGLSANTIYF
cdr3_nt: TGTGCCAGCAGGCGGGGCCTGTCCGCAAACACCATATATTTT

j_call: TRBJ1-5
v_call: TRBV7-9
clone_size: .
d_call: .
cdr3_aa: CASGPLANQPQHF
cdr3_nt: TGTGCCAGCGGACCCTTAGCGAATCAGCCCCAGCATTTT

j_call: TRBJ2-1
v_call: TRBV28
clone_size: .
d_call: .
cdr3_aa: CASRTRLQSSYNEQFF
cdr3_nt: TGTGCCAGCAGGACCCGACTTCAAAGCTCCTACAATGAGCAGTTCTTC

j_call: TRBJ2-2
v_call: TRBV9
clone_size: .
d_call: TRBD1
cdr3_aa: CASNDRTGNTGELFF
cdr3_nt: TGTGCCAGCAATGACCGGACAGGGAACACCGGGGAGCTGTTTTTT

j_call: TRBJ2-2
v_call: TRBV2
clone_size: .
d_call: .
cdr3_aa: CASQGRYTGELFF
cdr3_nt: TGTGCCAGCCAGGGGCGCTACACCGGGGAGCTGTTTTTT

j_call: TRBJ2-3
v_call: TRBV7-9
clone_size: .
d_call: .
cdr3_aa: CASSLGQGTDTQYF
cdr3_nt: TGTGCCAGCAGCTTAGGGCAGGGGACAGATACGCAGTATTTT

j_call: TRBJ2-7
v_call: TRBV19
clone_size: .
d_call: .
cdr3_aa: CASRGPSYEQYF
cdr3_nt: TGTGCCAGCCGGGGTCCCTCCTACGAGCAGTACTTC

j_call: TRBJ1-5
v_call: TRBV10-3
clone_size: few
d_call: .
cdr3_aa: CAISESDRDNQPQHF
cdr3_nt: TGTGCCATCAGTGAGTCGGACAGAGACAATCAGCCCCAGCATTTT

j_call: TRBJ1-2
v_call: TRBV30
clone_size: once
d_call: .
cdr3_aa: CAWSAPGGYTF
cdr3_nt: TGTGCCTGGAGTGCCCCGGGTGGCTACACCTTC

j_call: TRBJ1-2
v_call: TRBV14
clone_size: .
d_call: TRBD1
cdr3_aa: CASSQVQGSYGYTF
cdr3_nt: TGTGCCAGCAGCCAAGTACAGGGGAGCTATGGCTACACCTTC

j_call: TRBJ2-1
v_call: TRBV12-5
clone_size: .
d_call: TRBD2
cdr3_aa: CASGLVYSGGEQFF
cdr3_nt: TGTGCTAGTGGTTTGGTTTATAGCGGGGGCGAGCAGTTCTTC

j_call: TRBJ2-7
v_call: TRBV28
clone_size: .
d_call: TRBD1
cdr3_aa: CASGLGQGWSEQYF
cdr3_nt: TGTGCCAGCGGTCTCGGACAGGGGTGGTCCGAGCAGTACTTC

j_call: TRBJ1-1
v_call: TRBV5-1
clone_size: .
d_call: .
cdr3_aa: CASSLVAGVTAEAFF
cdr3_nt: TGCGCCAGCAGCTTGGTGGCAGGGGTCACGGCTGAAGCTTTCTTT

j_call: TRBJ2-7
v_call: TRBV10-3
clone_size: .
d_call: TRBD2
cdr3_aa: CAIRSGTSNEQYF
cdr3_nt: TGTGCCATCAGATCCGGGACTAGCAACGAGCAGTACTTC

j_call: TRBJ1-5
v_call: TRBV7-9
clone_size: .
d_call: .
cdr3_aa: CASSKDIVNQPQHF
cdr3_nt: TGTGCCAGCAGTAAGGACATCGTCAATCAGCCCCAGCATTTT

j_call: TRBJ2-5
v_call: TRBV14
clone_size: .
d_call: .
cdr3_aa: CASSQITGETQYF
cdr3_nt: TGTGCCAGCAGCCAAATTACCGGAGAGACCCAGTACTTC

j_call: TRBJ1-1
v_call: TRBV7-3
clone_size: many
d_call: .
cdr3_aa: CASSLTGGDTEAFF
cdr3_nt: TGTGCCAGCAGCCTTACAGGAGGGGACACTGAAGCTTTCTTT

j_call: TRBJ1-2
v_call: TRBV5-5
clone_size: .
d_call: .
cdr3_aa: CASSEQPNYGYTF
cdr3_nt: TGTGCCAGCAGCGAGCAACCTAACTATGGCTACACCTTC

j_call: TRBJ2-3
v_call: TRBV9
clone_size: .
d_call: TRBD2
cdr3_aa: CASSVASGGAADTQYF
cdr3_nt: TGTGCCAGCAGCGTAGCGAGCGGGGGGGCCGCAGATACGCAGTATTTT

j_call: TRBJ1-1
v_call: TRBV5-1
clone_size: .
d_call: TRBD1
cdr3_aa: CASSLQGQGSTEAFF
cdr3_nt: TGCGCCAGCAGCTTACAGGGACAGGGAAGTACTGAAGCTTTCTTT

j_call: TRBJ2-2
v_call: TRBV29-1
clone_size: .
d_call: .
cdr3_aa: CSVSQGIVAGELFF
cdr3_nt: TGCAGCGTTTCACAGGGTATCGTGGCCGGGGAGCTGTTTTTT

j_call: TRBJ1-1
v_call: TRBV6-6
clone_size: .
d_call: .
cdr3_aa: CASSLEIWNTEAFF
cdr3_nt: TGTGCCAGCAGCCTAGAGATCTGGAACACTGAAGCTTTCTTT

j_call: TRBJ1-2
v_call: TRBV7-6
clone_size: .
d_call: .
cdr3_aa: CASSLESPGAIANYGYTF
cdr3_nt: TGTGCCAGCAGCTTAGAGTCTCCAGGGGCCATAGCTAACTATGGCTACACCTTC

j_call: TRBJ2-5
v_call: TRBV29-1
clone_size: .
d_call: TRBD1
cdr3_aa: CSVGQGAETQYF
cdr3_nt: TGCAGCGTTGGACAGGGGGCTGAGACCCAGTACTTC

j_call: TRBJ2-7
v_call: TRBV5-1
clone_size: .
d_call: .
cdr3_aa: CASSGGTQLGEQYF
cdr3_nt: TGCGCCAGCAGCGGCGGGACTCAGCTCGGGGAGCAGTACTTC

j_call: TRBJ1-1
v_call: TRBV11-1
clone_size: few
d_call: .
cdr3_aa: CASPQTSEMNTEAFF
cdr3_nt: TGTGCCAGCCCGCAAACGTCCGAGATGAACACTGAAGCTTTCTTT

j_call: TRBJ2-3
v_call: TRBV4-1
clone_size: .
d_call: TRBD2
cdr3_aa: CASSSPGLAGPNTDTQYF
cdr3_nt: TGCGCCAGCAGCTCTCCGGGACTAGCGGGCCCAAACACAGATACGCAGTATTTT

j_call: TRBJ2-7
v_call: TRBV2
clone_size: .
d_call: .
cdr3_aa: CASSDGPSSAEQYF
cdr3_nt: TGTGCCAGCAGTGATGGTCCTAGCTCCGCCGAGCAGTACTTC

j_call: TRBJ2-2
v_call: TRBV18
clone_size: few
d_call: .
cdr3_aa: CASSPRTGELFF
cdr3_nt: TGTGCCAGCTCACCAAGGACAGGGGAGCTGTTTTTT

j_call: TRBJ2-5
v_call: TRBV5-4
clone_size: .
d_call: .
cdr3_aa: CASSLPGQAFKETQYF
cdr3_nt: TGTGCCAGCAGCTTGCCGGGACAAGCCTTCAAAGAGACCCAGTACTTC

j_call: TRBJ1-3
v_call: TRBV5-8
clone_size: .
d_call: TRBD1
cdr3_aa: CASSPPTGTDAGNTIYF
cdr3_nt: TGTGCCAGCAGCCCGCCCACCGGGACAGATGCTGGAAACACCATATATTTT

j_call: TRBJ2-1
v_call: TRBV2
clone_size: .
d_call: TRBD2
cdr3_aa: CASSSPDRVWASGTGWSYNEQFF
cdr3_nt: TGTGCCAGCAGTTCTCCCGACAGGGTTTGGGCTAGCGGGACCGGGTGGTCCTACAATGAGCAGTTCTTC

j_call: TRBJ2-7
v_call: TRBV7-7
clone_size: .
d_call: TRBD1
cdr3_aa: CASSWDRGVYEQYF
cdr3_nt: TGTGCCAGCAGCTGGGACAGGGGGGTCTACGAGCAGTACTTC

j_call: TRBJ1-5
v_call: TRBV18
clone_size: few
d_call: .
cdr3_aa: CASSGRVGVNQPQHF
cdr3_nt: TGTGCCAGCTCAGGCAGGGTTGGAGTCAATCAGCCCCAGCATTTT

j_call: TRBJ1-2
v_call: TRBV27
clone_size: once
d_call: TRBD1
cdr3_aa: CASSPPGGAYLYGYTF
cdr3_nt: TGTGCCAGCAGCCCGCCAGGGGGCGCGTACCTCTATGGCTACACCTTC

j_call: TRBJ2-7
v_call: TRBV5-1
clone_size: .
d_call: TRBD1
cdr3_aa: CASSLDPGQTSPEQYF
cdr3_nt: TGCGCCAGCAGCTTGGACCCGGGACAGACCTCTCCCGAGCAGTACTTC

j_call: TRBJ2-3
v_call: TRBV5-4
clone_size: .
d_call: TRBD1
cdr3_aa: CASSPDRASDTQYF
cdr3_nt: TGTGCCAGCAGCCCCGACAGGGCGTCAGATACGCAGTATTTT

j_call: TRBJ1-4
v_call: TRBV6-6
clone_size: .
d_call: TRBD1
cdr3_aa: CASTTDRRNEKLFF
cdr3_nt: TGTGCCAGCACCACGGACAGGAGGAATGAAAAACTGTTTTTT

j_call: TRBJ1-5
v_call: TRBV19
clone_size: .
d_call: TRBD1
cdr3_aa: CASSRDRNQPQHF
cdr3_nt: TGTGCCAGTAGTAGGGACAGAAATCAGCCCCAGCATTTT

j_call: TRBJ2-7
v_call: TRBV5-1
clone_size: .
d_call: .
cdr3_aa: CASSSKFGTGPPNEQYF
cdr3_nt: TGCGCCAGCAGCTCCAAGTTCGGTACAGGCCCTCCTAACGAGCAGTACTTC

j_call: TRBJ2-1
v_call: TRBV6-4
clone_size: .
d_call: TRBD1
cdr3_aa: CASSSGTGDINEQFF
cdr3_nt: TGTGCCAGCAGTTCCGGGACAGGGGATATCAATGAGCAGTTCTTC